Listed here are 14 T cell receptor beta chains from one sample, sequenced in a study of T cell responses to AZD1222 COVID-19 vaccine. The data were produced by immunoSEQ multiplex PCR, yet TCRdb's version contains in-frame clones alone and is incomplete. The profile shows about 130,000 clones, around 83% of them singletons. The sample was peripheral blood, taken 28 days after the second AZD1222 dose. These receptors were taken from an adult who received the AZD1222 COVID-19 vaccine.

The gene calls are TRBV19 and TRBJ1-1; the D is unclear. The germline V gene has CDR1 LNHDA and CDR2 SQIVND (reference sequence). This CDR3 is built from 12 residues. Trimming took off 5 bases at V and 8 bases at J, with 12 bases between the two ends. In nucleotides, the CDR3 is TGTGCCAGTAGTCCCCGAGGAGGGGAAGCTTTCTTT. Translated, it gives CASSPRGGEAFF.

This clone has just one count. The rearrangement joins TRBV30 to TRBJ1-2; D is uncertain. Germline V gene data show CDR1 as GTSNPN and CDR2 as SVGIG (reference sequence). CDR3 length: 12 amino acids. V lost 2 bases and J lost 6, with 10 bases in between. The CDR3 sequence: CAWSRREDGYTF. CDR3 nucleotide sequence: TGTGCCTGGAGTCGAAGGGAGGATGGCTACACCTTC.

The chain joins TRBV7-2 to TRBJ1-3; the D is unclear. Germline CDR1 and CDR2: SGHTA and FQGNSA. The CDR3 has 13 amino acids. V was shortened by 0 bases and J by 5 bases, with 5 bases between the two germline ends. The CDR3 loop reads CASSLADRNTIYF. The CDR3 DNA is TGTGCCAGCAGCTTAGCCGACCGAAACACCATATATTTT. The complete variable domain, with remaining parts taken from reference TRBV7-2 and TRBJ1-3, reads GAGVSQSPSNKVTEKGKDVELRCDPISGHTALYWYRQSLGQGLEFLIYFQGNSAPDKSGLPSDRFSAERTGGSVSTLTIQRTQQEDSAVYLCASSLADRNTIYFGEGSWLTVV.

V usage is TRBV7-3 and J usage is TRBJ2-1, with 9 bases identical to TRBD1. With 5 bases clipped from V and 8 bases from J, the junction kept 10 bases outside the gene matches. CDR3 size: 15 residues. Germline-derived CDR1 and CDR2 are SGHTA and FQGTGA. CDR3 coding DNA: TGTGCCAGCAGCAAGGGGGGACAGGGCACGGATGAGCAGTTCTTC. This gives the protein CASSKGGQGTDEQFF.

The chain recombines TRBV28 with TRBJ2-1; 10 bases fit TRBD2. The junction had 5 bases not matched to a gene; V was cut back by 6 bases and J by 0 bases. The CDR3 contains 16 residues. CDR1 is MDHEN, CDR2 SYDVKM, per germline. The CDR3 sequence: CASRASGGPSYNEQFF. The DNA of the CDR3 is TGTGCCAGCAGAGCTAGCGGGGGCCCCTCCTACAATGAGCAGTTCTTC.

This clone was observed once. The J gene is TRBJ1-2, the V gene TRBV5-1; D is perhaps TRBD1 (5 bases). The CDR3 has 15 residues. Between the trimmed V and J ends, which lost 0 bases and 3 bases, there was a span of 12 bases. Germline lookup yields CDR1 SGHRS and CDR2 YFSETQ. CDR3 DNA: TGCGCCAGCAGCTTGGAAGCGGGGGTTGACTATGGCTACACCTTC. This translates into CASSLEAGVDYGYTF.

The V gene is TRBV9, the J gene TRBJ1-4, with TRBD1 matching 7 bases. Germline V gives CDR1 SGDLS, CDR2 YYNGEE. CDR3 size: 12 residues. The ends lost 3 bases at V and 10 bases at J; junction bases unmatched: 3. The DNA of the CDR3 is TGTGCCAGCAGCGCCAACAGGGGAAAACTGTTTTTT. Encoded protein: CASSANRGKLFF.

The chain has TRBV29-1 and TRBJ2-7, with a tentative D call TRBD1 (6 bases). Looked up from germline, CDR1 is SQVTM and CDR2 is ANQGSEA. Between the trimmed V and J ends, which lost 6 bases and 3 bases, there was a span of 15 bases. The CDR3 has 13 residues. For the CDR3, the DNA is TGCAGCGTCGGCTCGGGACATTTCTACGAGCAGTACTTC. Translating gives CSVGSGHFYEQYF.

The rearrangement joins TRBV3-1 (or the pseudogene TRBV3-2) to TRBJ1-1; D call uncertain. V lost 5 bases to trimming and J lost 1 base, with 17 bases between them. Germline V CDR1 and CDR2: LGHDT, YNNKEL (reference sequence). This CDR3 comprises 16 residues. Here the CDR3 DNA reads TGTGCCAGCAGCAAAGCCCTCCCCCGACGGAACACTGAAGCTTTCTTT. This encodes CASSKALPRRNTEAFF.

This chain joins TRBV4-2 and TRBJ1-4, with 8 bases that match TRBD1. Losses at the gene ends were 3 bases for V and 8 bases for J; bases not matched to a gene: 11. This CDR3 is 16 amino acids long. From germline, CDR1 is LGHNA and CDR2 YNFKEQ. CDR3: CASSQATGGAMEKLFF. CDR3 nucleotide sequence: TGTGCCAGCAGCCAGGCTACAGGGGGTGCTATGGAAAAACTGTTTTTT.

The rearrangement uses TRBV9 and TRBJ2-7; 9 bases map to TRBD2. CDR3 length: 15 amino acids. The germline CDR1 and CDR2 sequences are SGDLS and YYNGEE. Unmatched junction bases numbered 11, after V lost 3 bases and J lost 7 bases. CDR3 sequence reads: CASSGISGGSQEQYF. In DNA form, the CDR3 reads TGTGCCAGCAGCGGGATTAGCGGGGGCTCTCAGGAGCAGTACTTC.

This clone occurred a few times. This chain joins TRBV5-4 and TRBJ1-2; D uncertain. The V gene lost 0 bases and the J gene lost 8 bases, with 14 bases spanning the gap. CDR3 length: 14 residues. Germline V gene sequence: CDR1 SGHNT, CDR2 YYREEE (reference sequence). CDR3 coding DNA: TGTGCCAGCAGCTTGGAGGGAAGGGAGAGGGGCTACACCTTC. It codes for CASSLEGRERGYTF.

The CDR3 is CASSLDPGAVYGYTF. For the CDR3, the DNA is TGTGCCAGCAGCTTAGACCCGGGGGCCGTCTATGGCTACACCTTC. This rearrangement joins TRBV7-2 to TRBJ1-2, with a possible D match to TRBD1 (6 bases). The CDR3 is made up of 15 amino acids. V lost 1 base and J 4 bases, leaving 13 bases between the germline ends. The V gene's germline CDR1 is SGHTA and CDR2 FQGNSA.

The CDR3 spells CASSIPTVGTDTQYF. The CDR3 DNA follows: TGTGCCAGTAGTATTCCGACTGTGGGAACAGATACGCAGTATTTT. The V call is TRBV19, the J call TRBJ2-3; D is unclear. This CDR3 is built from 15 residues. Trimming cost V 3 bases and J 3 bases, with 13 bases left between them. CDR1 and CDR2 from the germline V gene are LNHDA and SQIVND (reference sequence).